This entry lists 19 T cell receptor beta chains sequenced from one sample in a study of blood T cell repertoires in COVID-19 (dated by TCRdb to 2020 to 2022). Receptor amplification or capture employed the immunoSEQ multiplex PCR assay. The immuneACCESS repertoire file appears here via TCRdb, limited to in-frame rearrangements. These files lack a portion of the clones; in checked studies, under half of the deficit traces to unresolved V genes, and the cause of the others is not known. This sample lists about 150,000 clones; about three quarters were detected once. Around 1.5% of the sample rests with the top ten. Sequencing used peripheral blood. These receptors all stem from a man of 80 years or more with acute or convalescent COVID-19.

The gene calls are TRBV7-2 and TRBJ2-7; unclear D gene. This CDR3 comprises 13 residues. Germline CDR1 and CDR2: SGHTA and FQGNSA. The germline V and J ends were trimmed by 4 bases and 0 bases, with 7 bases remaining between them. CDR3 loop: CASSSYSSYEQYF. The CDR3 nucleotides are TGTGCCAGCAGCTCCTACAGCTCCTACGAGCAGTACTTC.

The CDR3 DNA sequence: TGCGCCAGCAGCTCGCGACAGGGGCAAATCAATGAGCAGTTCTTC. It encodes CASSSRQGQINEQFF. The rearrangement links TRBV5-1 to TRBJ2-1, with 8 bases fitting TRBD1. In germline, CDR1 is SGHRS, CDR2 YFSETQ. Trimming cost V 3 bases and J 6 bases; bases outside gene matches: 8. The CDR3 is 15 residues long.

This clone was found a few times. The chain is built from TRBV21-1 and TRBJ1-1; the listed D gene, TRBD1, was not tested against the DNA. TRBV21-1 is annotated as a pseudogene. The CDR3 totals 17 residues. The CDR3 loop reads CASSNPPGQGWSTEAFF. The CDR3 bases are TGTGCCAGCAGCAATCCTCCGGGACAGGGGTGGAGCACTGAAGCTTTCTTT.

The V call is TRBV28, the J call TRBJ1-6, with 7 positions matching TRBD1. Germline V CDR1 and CDR2: MDHEN, SYDVKM. The V gene end was trimmed by 4 bases and the J gene end by 7 bases; junction bases not matched to a gene: 7. There are 15 residues in the CDR3. The CDR3 sequence is CASSSLTGRNSPLHF. DNA of the CDR3: TGTGCCAGCAGTTCTCTGACAGGGCGGAATTCACCCCTCCACTTT.

The chain recombines TRBV5-4 with TRBJ2-1; 7 bases align to TRBD1. With V trimmed by 1 base and J by 2 bases, 3 bases remained unmatched. Per the germline V gene, CDR1 is SGHNT and CDR2 is YYREEE (reference sequence). The CDR3 length is 15 residues. This CDR3 reads CASSLPQGAYNEQFF. CDR3 bases: TGTGCCAGCAGCTTGCCGCAGGGGGCCTACAATGAGCAGTTCTTC.

The rearrangement joins TRBV7-9 to TRBJ1-6; D is possibly TRBD1 (5 bases). CDR1 SEHNR and CDR2 FQNEAQ come from the germline V gene (reference sequence). Trimming shortened V by 6 bases and J by 3 bases, and 9 bases separated the two germline ends. The CDR3 sequence is 14 residues long. The CDR3 reads CASRKRGYNSPLHF. CDR3 nucleotide sequence: TGTGCCAGCAGAAAAAGGGGCTATAATTCACCCCTCCACTTT.

The V and J genes are TRBV20-1 and TRBJ1-1; D call uncertain. CDR1 and CDR2 from the germline V gene are DFQATT and SNEGSKA (reference sequence). The ends were cut back, 6 bases at V and 10 bases at J, with 12 bases in the middle. There are 10 residues in the CDR3. CDR3 loop: CSAAGVRAFF. In DNA, the CDR3 is TGCAGTGCAGCGGGAGTCAGAGCTTTCTTT.

This clone was counted at least ten times. This chain joins TRBV3-1 (or the pseudogene TRBV3-2) and TRBJ2-3; D unresolved. Trimming stripped 2 bases from V and 1 base from J, with 4 bases between. CDR3 length: 13 residues. Germline V CDR1 and CDR2: LGHDT, YNNKEL (reference sequence). CDR3 amino acids: CASSQQGTDTQYF. CDR3 coding DNA: TGTGCCAGCAGCCAACAGGGCACAGATACGCAGTATTTT.

V gene TRBV6-4 combines with J gene TRBJ2-3; TRBD2 might be the D (7 bases). The CDR3 runs to 17 residues. Trimming removed 0 bases from V and 4 bases from J, with 17 bases in between. Germline values: CDR1 MRHNA, CDR2 SNTAGT. The CDR3 DNA is TGTGCCAGCAGTGACTCCTCCTCACCGGGGGGCCCAGATACGCAGTATTTT. It encodes CASSDSSSPGGPDTQYF.

The J gene is TRBJ1-1, the V gene TRBV7-9; TRBD1 matches at 7 bases. J was trimmed by 4 bases and V by 3 bases; bases with no gene match: 2. CDR3 length: 13 residues. In germline, CDR1 is SEHNR, CDR2 FQNEAQ (reference sequence). The CDR3 coding sequence is TGTGCCAGCAGCTTCCCAGGGGGCACTGAAGCTTTCTTT. It translates to CASSFPGGTEAFF.

The chain joins TRBV20-1 to TRBJ1-2, with TRBD1 identical over 7 bases. CDR3 size: 15 residues. Germline CDR1 and CDR2: DFQATT and SNEGSKA (reference sequence). Trimming cost V 6 bases and J 0 bases; bases outside gene matches: 10. CDR3 protein: CSASTPGQSNYGYTF. The CDR3 nucleotides read TGCAGTGCCAGTACCCCGGGACAGTCTAACTATGGCTACACCTTC.

The chain has TRBV28 and TRBJ1-1; D unresolved. The CDR3 consists of 14 residues. In germline, CDR1 is MDHEN, CDR2 SYDVKM. With 5 bases removed from V and 1 base from J, the gap between germline ends came to 11 bases. The CDR3 DNA follows: TGTGCCAGCAGTCCCCCCCCGGGGAACACTGAAGCTTTCTTT. Residues: CASSPPPGNTEAFF.

The gene calls are TRBV7-5 and TRBJ2-3; the table names TRBD2, a call not compared with the DNA. TRBV7-5 is labeled a pseudogene. The CDR3 contains 16 residues. CDR3 DNA: TGTGTCAGAAGCTTAGGGTTCGGGCGGGACACAGATACGCAGTATTTT. Its translation: CVRSLGFGRDTDTQYF.

The V gene is TRBV9, the J gene TRBJ1-6, with D possibly matching TRBD1 (5 bases). The V gene lost 0 bases and the J gene lost 11 bases, with 9 bases spanning the gap. The CDR3 is 13 amino acids. Looked up from germline, CDR1 is SGDLS and CDR2 is YYNGEE. The CDR3: CASSVGGGPPLHF. The DNA of the CDR3 is TGTGCCAGCAGCGTAGGGGGCGGTCCACCCCTCCACTTT.

The sample holds a few counts of this clone. The genes are TRBV5-1 and TRBJ1-3; 7 bases line up with TRBD1. This CDR3 is 16 amino acids long. From germline, CDR1 is SGHRS and CDR2 YFSETQ. V shed 2 bases, J shed 2 bases, and the junction held 7 bases outside the gene matches. The CDR3 DNA is TGCGCCAGCAGCTTAAGGGGGCAGGGGACTGGAAACACCATATATTTT. Protein product: CASSLRGQGTGNTIYF.

This chain joins TRBV28 and TRBJ2-7; unclear D gene. CDR1 is MDHEN, CDR2 SYDVKM, per germline. CDR3 length: 12 amino acids. Trimming stripped 5 bases from V and 4 bases from J, with 9 bases between. The CDR3 spells CASSTPGYEQYV. CDR3 DNA: TGTGCCAGCAGTACCCCCGGGTACGAGCAGTACGTC.

This clone was recorded only once. This chain links TRBV29-1 with TRBJ1-1; D perhaps matches TRBD1 (5 bases). V gave up 0 bases and J gave up 4 bases, with 6 bases separating them. The CDR3 consists of 12 residues. The germline V gene encodes CDR1 SQVTM and CDR2 ANQGSEA. This chain's CDR3 is CSVEDQGTEAFF. The CDR3 nucleotides read TGCAGCGTTGAAGATCAGGGCACTGAAGCTTTCTTT.

The chain recombines TRBV5-8 with TRBJ2-7, with unresolved D. With 4 bases removed from V and 0 bases from J, the gap between germline ends came to 14 bases. The germline V gene has CDR1 SGHTS and CDR2 YDEGEE. This CDR3 contains 15 residues. This CDR3 reads CASSRHGHSSYEQYF. CDR3 coding DNA: TGTGCCAGCAGCCGACACGGCCACAGCTCCTACGAGCAGTACTTC.

The chain carries TRBV5-1 and TRBJ1-2; the D is unclear. The CDR3 totals 12 residues. CDR1 and CDR2 (germline): SGHRS, YFSETQ. V lost 3 bases and J 8 bases, leaving 11 bases between the germline ends. The CDR3 spells CASSSDFGGYTF. The CDR3 bases are TGCGCCAGCAGCTCCGACTTCGGGGGCTACACCTTC. Complete variable domain (other parts from reference TRBV5-1 and TRBJ1-2): KAGVTQTPRYLIKTRGQQVTLSCSPISGHRSVSWYQQTPGQGLQFLFEYFSETQRNKGNFPGRFSGRQFSNSRSEMNVSTLELGDSALYLCASSSDFGGYTFGSGTRLTVV.